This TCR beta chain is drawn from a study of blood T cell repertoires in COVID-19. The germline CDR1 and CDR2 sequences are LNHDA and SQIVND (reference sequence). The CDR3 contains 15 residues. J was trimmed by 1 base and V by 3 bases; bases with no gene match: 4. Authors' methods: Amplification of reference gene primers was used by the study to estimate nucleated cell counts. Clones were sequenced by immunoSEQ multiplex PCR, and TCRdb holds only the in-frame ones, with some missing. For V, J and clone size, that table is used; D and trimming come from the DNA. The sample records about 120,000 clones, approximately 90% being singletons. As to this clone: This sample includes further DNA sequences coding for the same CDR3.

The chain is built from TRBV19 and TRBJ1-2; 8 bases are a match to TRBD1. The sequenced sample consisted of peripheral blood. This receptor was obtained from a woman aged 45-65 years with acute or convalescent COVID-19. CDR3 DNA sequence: TGTGCCAGTAGTATCGGACAGGGCCTTAACTATGGCTACACCTTC. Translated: CASSIGQGLNYGYTF.